A selection of T cell receptor beta chains follows, all from one sample in a study of blood T cell repertoires in COVID-19. Profiled with immunoSEQ multiplex PCR; TCRdb holds only in-frame clones, not every one. The profile shows 290,000 or so clones, around 90% of them singletons. Source material: PBMCs or T cells enriched from blood (not recorded which). The receptors come from a woman younger than 45 who had recovered from COVID-19. CDR3s include the opening cysteine and the closing phenylalanine or tryptophan.

j_gene: TRBJ2-3
v_gene: TRBV3-1/TRBV3-2
CDR3aa: CASSQEAGGTDTQYF

j_gene: TRBJ2-7
v_gene: TRBV19
CDR3aa: CASTGERTGPTSYEQYF

j_gene: TRBJ1-1
v_gene: TRBV3-1/TRBV3-2
CDR3aa: CASSQDRGVLSRPEAFF

j_gene: TRBJ2-1
v_gene: TRBV6-6
CDR3aa: CASTALSSYNEQFF

j_gene: TRBJ2-3
v_gene: TRBV7-9
CDR3aa: CASSSPSSGSTDTQYF

j_gene: TRBJ1-5
v_gene: TRBV30
CDR3aa: CAWSLSPPGGTQPQHF

j_gene: TRBJ1-2
v_gene: TRBV5-4
CDR3aa: CASSYGQGSYGYTF

j_gene: TRBJ1-6
v_gene: TRBV27
CDR3aa: CASSPFTGGPYNSPLHF

j_gene: TRBJ2-2
v_gene: TRBV3-1/TRBV3-2
CDR3aa: CASSYTGELFF

j_gene: TRBJ1-1
v_gene: TRBV3-1/TRBV3-2
CDR3aa: CASSQERGRQGAFF

j_gene: TRBJ2-1
v_gene: TRBV28
CDR3aa: CASSSPLAGGPYEQFF

j_gene: TRBJ2-3
v_gene: TRBV18
CDR3aa: CASSPLPSRNTDTQYF

j_gene: TRBJ2-1
v_gene: TRBV7-3
CDR3aa: CASSLGTTNEQFF

j_gene: TRBJ2-2
v_gene: TRBV18
CDR3aa: CASSPSVAVNTGELFF

j_gene: TRBJ1-3
v_gene: TRBV24-1
CDR3aa: CATSDRKDSTGNTIYF